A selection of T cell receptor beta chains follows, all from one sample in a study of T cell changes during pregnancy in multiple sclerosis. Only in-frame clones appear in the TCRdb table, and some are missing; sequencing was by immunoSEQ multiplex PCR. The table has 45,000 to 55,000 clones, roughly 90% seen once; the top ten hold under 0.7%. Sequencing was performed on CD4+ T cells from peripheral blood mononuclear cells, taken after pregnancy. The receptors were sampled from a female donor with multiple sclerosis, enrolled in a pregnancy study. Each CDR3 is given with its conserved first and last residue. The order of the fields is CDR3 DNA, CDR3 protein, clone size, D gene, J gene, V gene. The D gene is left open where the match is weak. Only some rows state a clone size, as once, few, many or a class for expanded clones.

CDR3nt: TGTGCCAGCAGCCCCGACAGGGTGAACACTGAAGCTTTCTTT
CDR3aa: CASSPDRVNTEAFF
abundance: -
d_gene: TRBD1
j_gene: TRBJ1-1
v_gene: TRBV11-1

CDR3nt: TGTGCCAGCAGCAAAGGGCGGGGGTTGAACACTGAAGCTTTCTTT
CDR3aa: CASSKGRGLNTEAFF
abundance: -
d_gene: -
j_gene: TRBJ1-1
v_gene: TRBV21-1

CDR3nt: TGTGCCAGCAGTGATAGAGGGTCCGGTAATGAAAAACTGTTTTTT
CDR3aa: CASSDRGSGNEKLFF
abundance: -
d_gene: -
j_gene: TRBJ1-4
v_gene: TRBV6-1

CDR3nt: TGTGCCAGCAGTCTACCCAACAGGGTTAACACTGAAGCTTTCTTT
CDR3aa: CASSLPNRVNTEAFF
abundance: -
d_gene: -
j_gene: TRBJ1-1
v_gene: TRBV28

CDR3nt: TGTGCCAGCAGTTATCCCGGGACAGATGCCTACGAGCAGTACTTC
CDR3aa: CASSYPGTDAYEQYF
abundance: -
d_gene: TRBD1
j_gene: TRBJ2-7
v_gene: TRBV6-6

CDR3nt: TGTGCCAGCAGTTATCTCCAGAAGAACACTGAAGCTTTCTTT
CDR3aa: CASSYLQKNTEAFF
abundance: -
d_gene: -
j_gene: TRBJ1-1
v_gene: TRBV6-5

CDR3nt: TGTGCCAGCAGCCCTGAGCTGGGGAGCTCCTACGAGCAGTACTTC
CDR3aa: CASSPELGSSYEQYF
abundance: -
d_gene: -
j_gene: TRBJ2-7
v_gene: TRBV7-2

CDR3nt: TGTGCCAGCAGCTTAGTGGCTAGCGGGAGGGATTATTCTCACGAGCAGTACTTC
CDR3aa: CASSLVASGRDYSHEQYF
abundance: -
d_gene: TRBD2
j_gene: TRBJ2-7
v_gene: TRBV7-2

CDR3nt: TGTGCCAGCAGAACTAGCGGTTACACCGGGGAGCTGTTTTTT
CDR3aa: CASRTSGYTGELFF
abundance: -
d_gene: TRBD2
j_gene: TRBJ2-2
v_gene: TRBV11-3

CDR3nt: TGTGCCAGCTCACCCTTACTGACAGCTCGCACTGAAGCTTTCTTT
CDR3aa: CASSPLLTARTEAFF
abundance: -
d_gene: -
j_gene: TRBJ1-1
v_gene: TRBV18

CDR3nt: TGTGCCAGTAGTAGACTGGGACAGGAGGGAAACATTCAGTACTTC
CDR3aa: CASSRLGQEGNIQYF
abundance: -
d_gene: TRBD1
j_gene: TRBJ2-4
v_gene: TRBV19

CDR3nt: TGCGCCAGCAGTGAGGGCTATTCCCTGGACAGGGGGCAAGAGACCCAGTACTTC
CDR3aa: CASSEGYSLDRGQETQYF
abundance: -
d_gene: TRBD1
j_gene: TRBJ2-5
v_gene: TRBV10-1

CDR3nt: TGTGCCAGCAGCCAAGATCTCCGCGGGAGAAACAGCACAGATACGCAGTATTTT
CDR3aa: CASSQDLRGRNSTDTQYF
abundance: -
d_gene: TRBD2
j_gene: TRBJ2-3
v_gene: TRBV4-2

CDR3nt: TGTGCCAGCAGTGAGCCGGGACTAGGGAGGAAGATCACCGGGGAGCTGTTTTTT
CDR3aa: CASSEPGLGRKITGELFF
abundance: -
d_gene: TRBD2
j_gene: TRBJ2-2
v_gene: TRBV2

CDR3nt: TGCGCCAGCAGTCAATTTTACGGCTCCTACGAGCAGTACTTC
CDR3aa: CASSQFYGSYEQYF
abundance: -
d_gene: -
j_gene: TRBJ2-7
v_gene: TRBV23-1

CDR3nt: TGTGCCAGCAGTTACTCAGGACAGGGGACTGAGGCTTTCTTT
CDR3aa: CASSYSGQGTEAFF
abundance: -
d_gene: TRBD1
j_gene: TRBJ1-1
v_gene: TRBV6-5

CDR3nt: TGTGCCAGTAGTATCCCGATTGTTAGCGGGAGACCCAATGAGCAGTTCTTC
CDR3aa: CASSIPIVSGRPNEQFF
abundance: -
d_gene: TRBD2
j_gene: TRBJ2-1
v_gene: TRBV19

CDR3nt: TGTGCCAGTAGTCTCGGGCCCGGCGGGGTCGCAGATACGCAGTATTTT
CDR3aa: CASSLGPGGVADTQYF
abundance: -
d_gene: -
j_gene: TRBJ2-3
v_gene: TRBV19

CDR3nt: TGCGCCAGCAGCTTGGTGACGACTACTAGCACAGATACGCAGTATTTT
CDR3aa: CASSLVTTTSTDTQYF
abundance: -
d_gene: -
j_gene: TRBJ2-3
v_gene: TRBV5-1

CDR3nt: TGTGCCAGCAGCGCGAGGCCCAACTATGGCTACACCTTC
CDR3aa: CASSARPNYGYTF
abundance: few
d_gene: -
j_gene: TRBJ1-2
v_gene: TRBV14

CDR3nt: TGTGCCAGCAGCTCATACGTTAGCAACAATGAGCAGTTCTTC
CDR3aa: CASSSYVSNNEQFF
abundance: -
d_gene: -
j_gene: TRBJ2-1
v_gene: TRBV13

CDR3nt: TGTGCCAGCACCATCTCCCCAGGGGTTAAAGATGAAGCTTTCTTT
CDR3aa: CASTISPGVKDEAFF
abundance: -
d_gene: -
j_gene: TRBJ1-1
v_gene: TRBV2

CDR3nt: TGTGCCAGCAAAAGGGACAGCTCCTACAATGAGCAGTTCTTC
CDR3aa: CASKRDSSYNEQFF
abundance: -
d_gene: TRBD1
j_gene: TRBJ2-1
v_gene: TRBV6-4

CDR3nt: TGTGCCTGGGAGATCGGCGGGGGGTACGAGCAGTACTTC
CDR3aa: CAWEIGGGYEQYF
abundance: -
d_gene: TRBD2
j_gene: TRBJ2-7
v_gene: TRBV30

CDR3nt: TGTGCCAGCAGTCAACTAGCGGGAAGGTTCAATGAGCAGTTCTTC
CDR3aa: CASSQLAGRFNEQFF
abundance: -
d_gene: TRBD2
j_gene: TRBJ2-1
v_gene: TRBV2

CDR3nt: TGTGCCATCAGTGATACAGGGCGGACCGACTATGGCTACACCTTC
CDR3aa: CAISDTGRTDYGYTF
abundance: -
d_gene: -
j_gene: TRBJ1-2
v_gene: TRBV10-3